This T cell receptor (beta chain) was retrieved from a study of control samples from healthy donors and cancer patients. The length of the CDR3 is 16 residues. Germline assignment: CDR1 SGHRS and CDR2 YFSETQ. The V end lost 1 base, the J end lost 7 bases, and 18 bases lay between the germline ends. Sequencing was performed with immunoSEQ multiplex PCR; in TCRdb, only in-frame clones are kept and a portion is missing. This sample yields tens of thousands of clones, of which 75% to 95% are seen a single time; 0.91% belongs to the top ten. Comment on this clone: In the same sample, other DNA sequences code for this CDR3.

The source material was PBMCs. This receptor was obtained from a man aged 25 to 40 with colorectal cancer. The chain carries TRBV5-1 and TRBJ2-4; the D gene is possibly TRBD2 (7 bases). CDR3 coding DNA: TGCGCCAGCAGCTTGCGAGAGGTGGGGGGGCGGAACATTCAGTACTTC. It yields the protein CASSLREVGGRNIQYF. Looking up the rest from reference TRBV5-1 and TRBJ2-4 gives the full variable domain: KAGVTQTPRYLIKTRGQQVTLSCSPISGHRSVSWYQQTPGQGLQFLFEYFSETQRNKGNFPGRFSGRQFSNSRSEMNVSTLELGDSALYLCASSLREVGGRNIQYFGAGTRLSVL.